The 17 T cell receptor beta chains below were found in one sample sequenced in a study of blood T cell repertoires in COVID-19. Only in-frame clones appear in the TCRdb table, and some are missing; sequencing was by immunoSEQ multiplex PCR. Here the sample spans some 47,000 clones, 65% to 90% being singletons. The sequenced sample was peripheral blood. Source of these receptors: a woman of 80 years or more with acute or convalescent COVID-19.

In its sample, this clone was seen a few times. The chain has TRBV19 and TRBJ1-2, with D maybe TRBD1 (6 bases). V was pared by 1 base and J by 0 bases, with 12 bases between. The V gene's germline CDR1 is LNHDA and CDR2 SQIVND (reference sequence). This CDR3 region has 16 residues. As DNA, the CDR3 is TGTGCCAGTAGTATAGGTCAAGGACAGACTAACTATGGCTACACCTTC. Its protein product is CASSIGQGQTNYGYTF.

This chain joins TRBV2 and TRBJ1-4; no reliable D call. The CDR3 totals 13 residues. CDR1 and CDR2 (germline): SNHLY, FYNNEI. V lost 7 bases and J lost 10, with 16 bases in between. This chain's CDR3 is CASKDPSLGKLFF. The CDR3 region has the DNA TGTGCCAGCAAGGATCCTTCTCTAGGAAAACTGTTTTTT.

This clone was detected a few times. The chain carries TRBV28 and TRBJ1-3; perhaps TRBD1 as D (5 bases). Deletions cut 2 bases from V and 10 bases from J, with 15 bases between. Germline assignment: CDR1 MDHEN and CDR2 SYDVKM. This CDR3 contains 14 residues. This CDR3 is CASSLSTGGRTIYF. CDR3 sequence (DNA): TGTGCCAGCAGTTTAAGTACAGGCGGTCGGACCATATATTTT.

This rearrangement joins TRBV23-1 to TRBJ1-2; D is perhaps TRBD1 (6 bases). TRBV23-1 is flagged as an ORF with uncertain function. Trimming stripped 5 bases from V and 0 bases from J, with 10 bases between. The CDR3 totals 14 residues. The CDR3 DNA reads TGCGCCAGCAGTTACACAGGGACTAACTATGGCTACACCTTC. Amino acids: CASSYTGTNYGYTF.

The CDR3, as DNA: TGTGCCAGCAAGAGAGGGGGCGTCACCGGGGAGCTGTTTTTT. Its protein product is CASKRGGVTGELFF. V usage is TRBV6-5 and J usage is TRBJ2-2, with 7 bases that match TRBD1. The trim removed 7 bases at V and 4 bases at J, leaving 6 bases unmatched. The CDR3 sequence is 14 residues long. Germline V gene sequence: CDR1 MNHEY, CDR2 SVGAGI.

The chain's CDR3 is CASRIRGSGELFF. The CDR3 bases are TGTGCCAGCAGAATTCGGGGTTCCGGGGAGCTGTTTTTT. The J gene is TRBJ2-2, the V gene TRBV12-3 or TRBV12-4; D perhaps matches TRBD2 (5 bases). Trimming took 6 bases from V and 6 from J, leaving 11 bases between them. The CDR3 sequence is 13 residues long.

The genes are TRBV5-1 and TRBJ1-5; TRBD1 matches at 7 bases. The CDR3 is 14 residues long. The germline CDR1 and CDR2 sequences are SGHRS and YFSETQ. Trimming cost V 4 bases and J 4 bases; bases outside gene matches: 5. The CDR3: CASSPTGANQPQHF. CDR3 DNA: TGCGCCAGCAGCCCTACAGGGGCTAATCAGCCCCAGCATTTT. Filled out from reference TRBV5-1 and TRBJ1-5, the complete variable domain reads KAGVTQTPRYLIKTRGQQVTLSCSPISGHRSVSWYQQTPGQGLQFLFEYFSETQRNKGNFPGRFSGRQFSNSRSEMNVSTLELGDSALYLCASSPTGANQPQHFGDGTRLSIL.

The rearrangement links TRBV10-2 to TRBJ2-1, with D tentatively TRBD2 (6 bases). Looked up from germline, CDR1 is WSHSY and CDR2 is SAAADI. The germline V and J ends were trimmed by 7 bases and 3 bases, with 10 bases remaining between them. The CDR3 spans 13 residues. The CDR3 sequence is CASTSGLYNEQFF. DNA of the CDR3: TGCGCCAGCACCTCGGGACTCTACAATGAGCAGTTCTTC.

The chain employs TRBV4-1 and TRBJ2-1, with a possible D match to TRBD1 (6 bases). CDR3 length: 13 amino acids. Germline V gene lookup returns CDR1 MGHRA and CDR2 YSYEKL. Trimming left V 4 bases short and J 12 bases short, with 16 bases between. In nucleotides, the CDR3 is TGCGCCAGCAGCCCTCCTTTTCAGGGGAGGCAGTTCTTC. Residues: CASSPPFQGRQFF.

The chain links TRBV29-1 to TRBJ1-1; tentative D call: TRBD1 (6 bases). CDR3 length: 15 amino acids. Between the trimmed V and J ends, which lost 2 bases and 1 base, there was a span of 14 bases. Germline CDR1 SQVTM, CDR2 ANQGSEA. CDR3 in amino acids: CSVELRGRENTEAFF. As DNA, the CDR3 is TGCAGCGTTGAATTGCGGGGGCGAGAGAACACTGAAGCTTTCTTT.

This chain links TRBV27 with TRBJ1-5; TRBD1 might be the D (6 bases). The germline V and J ends were trimmed by 3 bases and 4 bases, with 10 bases remaining between them. The CDR3 spans 14 residues. The germline gives CDR1 MNHEY, CDR2 SMNVEV (reference sequence). Here the CDR3 DNA reads TGTGCCAGCAGTTTTTTGGGGGCTAATCAGCCCCAGCATTTT. This encodes CASSFLGANQPQHF.

In this sample, this clone turned up once. The V gene is TRBV10-2, the J gene TRBJ2-1, with 9 nucleotides matching TRBD2. CDR3 length: 18 residues. V shed 3 bases, J shed 0 bases, and the junction held 9 bases outside the gene matches. Germline V gene lookup returns CDR1 WSHSY and CDR2 SAAADI. The CDR3: CASSDLAGSSRSYNEQFF. DNA of the CDR3: TGCGCCAGCAGTGATCTAGCGGGGTCGTCCCGCTCCTACAATGAGCAGTTCTTC.

The V gene is TRBV7-9, the J gene TRBJ1-5; TRBD1 is a possible D gene (5 bases). Trimming took 2 bases from V and 1 from J, leaving 6 bases between them. CDR1 and CDR2 from the germline V gene are SEHNR and FQNEAQ (reference sequence). The CDR3 contains 14 residues. In DNA form, the CDR3 reads TGTGCCAGCAGCTTACAGGGAAGCAATCAGCCCCAGCATTTT. Its protein product is CASSLQGSNQPQHF. Drawing the rest from reference TRBV7-9 and TRBJ1-5, the complete variable domain is DTGVSQNPRHKITKRGQNVTFRCDPISEHNRLYWYRQTLGQGPEFLTYFQNEAQLEKSRLLSDRFSAERPKGSFSTLEIQRTEQGDSAMYLCASSLQGSNQPQHFGDGTRLSIL.

This sequence joins TRBV18 and TRBJ1-5, with a weak D call TRBD1 (5 bases). Trimming cost V 2 bases and J 5 bases, with 7 bases left between them. CDR3 size: 13 residues. CDR1 and CDR2 from the germline V gene are KGHSH and LQKENI. This chain's CDR3 is CASSPWGDQPQHF. CDR3 DNA: TGTGCCAGCTCACCATGGGGGGATCAGCCCCAGCATTTT.

V and J are TRBV6-5 and TRBJ1-2, with unresolved D. The germline CDR1 and CDR2 sequences are MNHEY and SVGAGI. With 4 bases removed from V and 0 bases from J, the gap between germline ends came to 6 bases. This CDR3 comprises 13 residues. This CDR3 reads CASSSHTNYGYTF. The CDR3 DNA reads as TGTGCCAGCAGTTCCCACACTAACTATGGCTACACCTTC.

Comment on this clone: The junction and the germline gene differ at one end; a read error may be behind it. The V and J genes are TRBV20-1 and TRBJ1-2, with a possible D match to TRBD1 (5 bases). CDR3 size: 11 residues. Per the germline V gene, CDR1 is DFQATT and CDR2 is SNEGSKA (reference sequence). The chain's CDR3 is CSARVDTQIKF. Here the CDR3 DNA reads TGCAGTGCTAGAGTGGACACTCAAATTAAATTC.

The chain uses TRBV13 and TRBJ2-1; unclear D gene. The CDR3 has 15 residues. Trimming left V 5 bases short and J 4 bases short, with 15 bases between. Germline lookup yields CDR1 PRHDT and CDR2 FYEKMQ (reference sequence). The CDR3 loop is CASSPTKASYNEQFF. CDR3 nucleotides: TGTGCCAGCAGCCCCACAAAAGCGTCGTACAATGAGCAGTTCTTC.